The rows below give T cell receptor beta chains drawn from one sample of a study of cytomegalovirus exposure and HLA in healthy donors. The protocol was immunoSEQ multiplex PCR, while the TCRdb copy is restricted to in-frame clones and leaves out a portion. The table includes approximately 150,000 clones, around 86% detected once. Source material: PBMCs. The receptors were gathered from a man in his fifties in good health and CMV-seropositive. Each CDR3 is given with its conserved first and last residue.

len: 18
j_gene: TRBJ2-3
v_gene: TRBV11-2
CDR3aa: CASSLDWWQRGADGTQYF

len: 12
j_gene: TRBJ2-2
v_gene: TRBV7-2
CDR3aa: CASSSYTGELFF

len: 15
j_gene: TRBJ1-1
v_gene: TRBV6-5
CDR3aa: CAISTPGQGNTEAFF

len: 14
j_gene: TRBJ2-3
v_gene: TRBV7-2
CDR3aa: CASSRGGQEVTQYF

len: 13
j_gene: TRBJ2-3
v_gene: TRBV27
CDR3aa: CASSLKETDTQYF

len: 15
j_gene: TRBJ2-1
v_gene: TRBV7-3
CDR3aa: CASSSGLAGGDEQFF

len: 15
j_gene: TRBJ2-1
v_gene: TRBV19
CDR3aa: CASSGGLAGAKEQFF

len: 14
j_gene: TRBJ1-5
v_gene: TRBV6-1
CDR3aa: CASSDGGGNQPQHF

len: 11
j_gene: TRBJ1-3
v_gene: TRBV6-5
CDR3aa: CATVDGNTIYF

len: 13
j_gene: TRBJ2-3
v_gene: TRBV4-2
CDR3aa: CASSQARTDTQYF

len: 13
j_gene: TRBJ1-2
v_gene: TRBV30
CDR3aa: CAWSASVYHGYTF

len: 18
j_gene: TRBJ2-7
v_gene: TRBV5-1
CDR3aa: CASSLAPGTSERGYEQYF

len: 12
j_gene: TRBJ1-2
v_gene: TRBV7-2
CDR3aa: CASSSTGVGYTF

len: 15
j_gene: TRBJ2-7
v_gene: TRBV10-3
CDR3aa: CAISESETSGTEQYF

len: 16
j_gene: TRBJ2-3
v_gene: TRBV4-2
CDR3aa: CASSQESGTTLSTQYF

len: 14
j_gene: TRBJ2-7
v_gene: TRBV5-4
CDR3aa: CASSHLAGGYEQYF

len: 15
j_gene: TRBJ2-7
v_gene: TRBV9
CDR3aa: CASSAPGGGAYEQYF

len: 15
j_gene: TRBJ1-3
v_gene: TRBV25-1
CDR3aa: CASTVRGWTGNTIYF

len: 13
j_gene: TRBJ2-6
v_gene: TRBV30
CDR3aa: CAWSSSGANVLTF

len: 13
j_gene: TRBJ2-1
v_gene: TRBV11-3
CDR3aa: CASSLTSDNEQFF

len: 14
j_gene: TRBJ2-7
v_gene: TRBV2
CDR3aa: CASSGGVWGYEQYF